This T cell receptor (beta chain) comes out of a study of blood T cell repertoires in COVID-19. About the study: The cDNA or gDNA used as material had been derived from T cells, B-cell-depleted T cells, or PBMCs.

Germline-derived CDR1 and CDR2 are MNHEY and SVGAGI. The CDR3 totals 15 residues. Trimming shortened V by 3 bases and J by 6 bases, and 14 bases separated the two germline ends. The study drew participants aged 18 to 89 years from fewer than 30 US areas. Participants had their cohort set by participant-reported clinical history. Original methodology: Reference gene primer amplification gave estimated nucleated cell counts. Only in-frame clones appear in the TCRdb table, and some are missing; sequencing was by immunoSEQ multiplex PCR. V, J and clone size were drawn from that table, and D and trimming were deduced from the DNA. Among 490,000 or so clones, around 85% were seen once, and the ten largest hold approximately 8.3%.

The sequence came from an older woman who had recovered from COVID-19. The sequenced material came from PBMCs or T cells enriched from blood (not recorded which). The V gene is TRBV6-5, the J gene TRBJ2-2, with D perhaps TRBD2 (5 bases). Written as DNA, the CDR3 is TGTGCCAGCAGTTATCTCGGAGAGGGCCCCGGGGAGCTGTTTTTT. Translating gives CASSYLGEGPGELFF.